This is a list of T cell receptor beta chains from one sample in a study of blood T cell repertoires in COVID-19. Using immunoSEQ multiplex PCR, the repertoire was profiled, and TCRdb retains in-frame clones only, with some absent. In the table there are under 300,000 clones, around 90% of which are singletons. The sample taken for sequencing was PBMCs or T cells enriched from blood (not recorded which). These receptor sequences come from a woman in her thirties or forties with acute COVID-19. CDR3s include the opening cysteine and the closing phenylalanine or tryptophan. Each record gives: D gene, clone size, V gene, J gene, CDR3 protein, CDR3 DNA. D genes are given only for firm matches. A clone size is listed for some rows: how often the clone was seen (once, few, many), or a class if it is expanded.

>-|-|TRBV30|TRBJ1-2
CAWRGVSIGWKDYGYTF
TGTGCCTGGAGAGGAGTAAGTATAGGATGGAAGGACTATGGCTACACCTTC
>-|-|TRBV18|TRBJ1-1
CASSRASHTEAFF
TGTGCCAGCTCACGGGCCAGTCACACTGAAGCTTTCTTT
>TRBD1|once|TRBV6-5|TRBJ1-2
CASSLGQGNGYTF
TGTGCCAGCAGCCTCGGACAGGGAAATGGCTACACCTTC
>TRBD2|once|TRBV3-1/TRBV3-2|TRBJ2-3
CASSQAGLAWNDTQYF
TGTGCCAGCAGCCAGGCGGGACTAGCGTGGAATGATACGCAGTATTTT
>-|-|TRBV7-9|TRBJ1-6
CASSPNPRGGGISPLHF
TGTGCCAGCAGCCCAAATCCGCGAGGTGGCGGGATTTCACCCCTCCACTTT
>TRBD1|once|TRBV19|TRBJ1-2
CASSPRGRQGSHYGGYTF
TGTGCCAGTAGCCCCAGGGGGCGACAGGGCTCTCACTATGGTGGCTACACCTTC
>TRBD1|-|TRBV19|TRBJ1-1
CASRGTGTLNTEAFF
TGTGCCAGTAGGGGGACAGGGACCCTTAACACTGAAGCTTTCTTT
>-|-|TRBV5-6|TRBJ2-3
CASSPDRDTQYF
TGTGCCAGCAGTCCAGATCGCGATACGCAGTATTTT
>-|-|TRBV20-1|TRBJ2-1
CSAADRNEQFF
TGCAGTGCTGCCGACAGGAATGAGCAGTTCTTC
>TRBD1|once|TRBV28|TRBJ1-5
CASSSDREPQHF
TGTGCCAGCAGTTCGGACAGGGAGCCCCAGCATTTT
>-|once|TRBV29-1|TRBJ1-1
CSVVRGTEAFF
TGCAGCGTCGTCAGGGGCACTGAAGCTTTCTTT
>-|-|TRBV5-1|TRBJ2-3
CASSPWGPSTDTQYF
TGCGCCAGCAGCCCCTGGGGCCCCAGCACAGATACGCAGTATTTT
>-|-|TRBV5-1|TRBJ2-7
CASSREGGTSSYEQYF
TGCGCCAGCAGCCGTGAAGGGGGTACAAGCTCCTACGAGCAGTACTTC
>TRBD2|-|TRBV7-2|TRBJ2-1
CASSLLSSGGPNNEQFF
TGTGCCAGCAGCTTATTGTCCAGCGGGGGGCCGAACAATGAGCAGTTCTTC